The clone carrying this TCR beta chain was counted between two and nine times. With V trimmed by 3 bases and J by 8 bases, 8 bases remained unmatched. Germline lookup yields CDR1 MDHEN and CDR2 SYDVKM. The CDR3 totals 15 residues. The data were obtained in a study of blood T cell repertoires in COVID-19. Those enrolled, adults aged roughly 18 to 89 years, came from around 25 US areas. The table came from immunoSEQ multiplex PCR; TCRdb's copy has only in-frame clones and leaves some out. This table has roughly 250,000 clones, 70% to 90% appearing once. V usage is TRBV28 and J usage is TRBJ2-1, with 9 bases matching TRBD2. The receptor's source is a woman between 50 and 59 years old who had recovered from COVID-19. Input material: PBMCs or T cells enriched from blood (not recorded which). Written as DNA, the CDR3 is TGTGCCAGCAGTTTCATGGCGGGAGGGCTGTATGAGCAGTTCTTC. It translates to CASSFMAGGLYEQFF.